The clone carrying this T cell receptor (beta chain) was seen more than once but under ten times. Antigen unknown. The TCRbeta library was prepared with unique molecular identifiers. From the PCR reads, TCRdb called clonotypes with MiXCR, one entry per CDR3 protein. The sample lists approximately 800,000 distinct CDR3 sequences, 15% to 20% occurring once. From germline, CDR1 is SGHAT and CDR2 FQDESV (reference sequence). This CDR3 is 19 amino acids long. With V trimmed by 5 bases and J by 1 base, 18 bases remained unmatched. This record belongs to a study of T-cell reconstitution after alpha-beta-depleted transplantation in children. Study observations and caveats: Expanded graft clones numbering several hundred reportedly gave rise to alpha-beta T cells about two months after transplant.

The sequence was collected from a male patient between 10 and 17 years old who had a stem cell transplant for acute lymphoblastic leukemia, so the T cells may come from the graft donor. The specimen was PBMCs, mostly from graft donor cells, collected 360 days after TCRalphabeta/CD19-depleted stem cell transplant. The chain is built from TRBV11-1 and TRBJ2-5; 8 bases line up with TRBD1. The CDR3 nucleotides are TGTGCCAGCAGCGCCCCCGGGACAGGAGTACCCGAACGCCAAGAGACCCAGTACTTC. Translation: CASSAPGTGVPERQETQYF.